Given below is one T cell receptor beta chain in context. What it binds is not known. This entry belongs to a study of regulatory T cells in long-lasting Graves disease. General observations from the study: Preferential use of TRBV28, TRBJ1-2 and TRBJ2-5 was seen in persistent disease.

The V gene end was trimmed by 5 bases and the J gene end by 3 bases; junction bases not matched to a gene: 7. The CDR3 is 16 amino acids. Germline V lookup: CDR1 SGHTA, CDR2 FQGNSA. This sample's time point: persistent/refractory GD, antithyroid drugs over 5 years with positive TRAb. With RNA extracted from PBMCs as input, the TCR library was made. According to the study, TCR beta libraries were built with iRepertoire HTBI primers and CDR3-region Arm-PCR. Each CDR3 protein gets one entry after TCRdb re-called the multiplex PCR reads with MiXCR. The sample has under 350,000 distinct CDR3 sequences; roughly a fifth are singletons.

The chain joins TRBV7-2 to TRBJ2-4; TRBD2 agrees at 10 bases. The sequence came from a female donor with Graves disease. The material was peripheral blood mononuclear cells (PBMCs), obtained when the disease was refractory, from a patient treated with antithyroid drugs. The CDR3 sequence is CASSETSGRVKNIQYF. CDR3 in DNA: TGTGCCAGCAGCGAGACTAGCGGGCGGGTCAAAAACATTCAGTACTTC.